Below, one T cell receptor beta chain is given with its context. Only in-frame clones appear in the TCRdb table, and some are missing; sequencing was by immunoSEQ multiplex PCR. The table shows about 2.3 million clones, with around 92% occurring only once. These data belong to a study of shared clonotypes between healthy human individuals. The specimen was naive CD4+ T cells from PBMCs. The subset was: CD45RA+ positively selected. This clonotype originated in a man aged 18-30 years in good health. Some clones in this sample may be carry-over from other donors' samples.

CDR3 region: CASRKGKVQYF. The CDR3 DNA sequence: TGTGCCAGCAGGAAGGGGAAGGTTCAGTACTTC. This chain connects TRBV6-6 to TRBJ2-4, with TRBD1 as a possible D gene (5 bases). Trimming took 6 bases from V and 11 from J, leaving 11 bases between them. The CDR3 totals 11 residues. Germline CDR1 is MNHNY and CDR2 is SVGAGI (reference sequence).